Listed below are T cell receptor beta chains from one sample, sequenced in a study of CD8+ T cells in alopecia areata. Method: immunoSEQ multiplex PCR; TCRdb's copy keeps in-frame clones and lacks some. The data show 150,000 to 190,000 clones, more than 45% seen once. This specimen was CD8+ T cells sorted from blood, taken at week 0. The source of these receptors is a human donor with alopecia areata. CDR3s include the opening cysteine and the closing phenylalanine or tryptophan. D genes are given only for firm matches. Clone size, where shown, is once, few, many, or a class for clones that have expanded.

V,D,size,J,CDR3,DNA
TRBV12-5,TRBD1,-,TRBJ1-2,CASGLPGQGYGYTF,TGTGCTAGTGGTTTACCGGGACAGGGATATGGCTACACCTTC
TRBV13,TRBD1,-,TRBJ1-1,CASSPEDRLALF,TGTGCCAGCAGCCCGGAGGACAGGCTTGCTCTCTTT
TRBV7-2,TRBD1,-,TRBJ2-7,CASSLGTGGEYEQYF,TGTGCCAGCAGCCTCGGGACAGGGGGCGAATACGAGCAGTACTTC
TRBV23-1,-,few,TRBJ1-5,CASRPSTPGLVNQPQHF,TGCGCCAGCCGCCCCTCCACCCCAGGGCTGGTCAATCAGCCCCAGCATTTT
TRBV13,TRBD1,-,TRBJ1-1,CASSSQGVMNTEAFF,TGTGCCAGCAGCTCACAGGGGGTTATGAACACTGAAGCTTTCTTT
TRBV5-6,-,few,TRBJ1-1,CASSGTGSHTEAFF,TGTGCCAGCAGCGGAACAGGGTCTCACACTGAAGCTTTCTTT
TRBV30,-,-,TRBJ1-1,CAWRDTEAFF,TGTGCCTGGAGGGACACTGAAGCTTTCTTT
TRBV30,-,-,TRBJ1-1,CAWSPPNREAFF,TGTGCCTGGAGTCCCCCAAATCGCGAAGCTTTCTTT
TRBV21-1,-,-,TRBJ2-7,CASSKSVDTPPANEQYF,TGTGCCAGCAGCAAATCGGTGGACACACCTCCCGCCAACGAGCAGTACTTC
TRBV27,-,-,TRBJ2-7,CASSVASGAEQYF,TGTGCCAGCAGCGTGGCCTCAGGCGCCGAGCAGTACTTC
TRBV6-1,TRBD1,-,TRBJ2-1,CASSDAGGVNEQFF,TGTGCCAGCAGTGATGCAGGGGGAGTGAATGAGCAGTTCTTC
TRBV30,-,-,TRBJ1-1,CAWSTATGRTEAFF,TGTGCCTGGAGCACCGCCACAGGGAGGACTGAAGCTTTCTTT
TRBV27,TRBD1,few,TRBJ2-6,CASSSGTDFFGRSGANVLTF,TGTGCCAGCAGTTCCGGGACAGATTTCTTTGGGCGGTCTGGGGCCAACGTCCTGACTTTC
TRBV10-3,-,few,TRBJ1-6,CAISEPTGSAPLHF,TGTGCCATCAGTGAGCCTACAGGGTCCGCACCCCTCCACTTT
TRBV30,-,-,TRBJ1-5,CAWSMAAGQPQHF,TGTGCCTGGAGTATGGCAGCTGGGCAGCCCCAGCATTTT
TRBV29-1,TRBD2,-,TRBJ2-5,CSGAIAGEVETQYF,TGCAGCGGGGCAATAGCGGGGGAGGTAGAGACCCAGTACTTC
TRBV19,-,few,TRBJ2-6,CASSISGANVLTF,TGTGCCAGTAGTATCTCTGGGGCCAACGTCCTGACTTTC
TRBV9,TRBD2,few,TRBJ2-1,CASSDPLAGGPDEQFF,TGTGCCAGCAGCGACCCACTAGCGGGGGGGCCGGATGAGCAGTTCTTC
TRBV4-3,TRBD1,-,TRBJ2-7,CASSQDSIGTGGNEQYF,TGCGCCAGCAGCCAAGATAGTATCGGGACAGGAGGTAACGAGCAGTACTTC
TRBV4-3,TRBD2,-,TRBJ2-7,CASSQAGGGSYEQYF,TGCGCCAGCAGCCAAGCTGGCGGGGGGTCCTACGAGCAGTACTTC
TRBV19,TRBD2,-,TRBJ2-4,CASSIWTSGTAPGKNIQYF,TGTGCCAGTAGTATTTGGACTAGCGGGACTGCACCTGGAAAAAACATTCAGTACTTC
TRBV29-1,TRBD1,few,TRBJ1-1,CSDRTGGLTFF,TGCAGCGACAGGACAGGGGGCTTAACTTTCTTT
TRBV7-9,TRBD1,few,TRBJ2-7,CASSSASTGDYEQYF,TGTGCCAGCAGCTCAGCGTCGACAGGGGACTACGAGCAGTACTTC
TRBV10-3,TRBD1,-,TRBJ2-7,CAISEGTGLKAGQYF,TGTGCCATCAGTGAGGGGACAGGGCTAAAAGCGGGGCAGTACTTC
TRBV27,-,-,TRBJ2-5,CASAGAGVETQYF,TGTGCCAGCGCGGGGGCAGGGGTCGAGACCCAGTACTTC
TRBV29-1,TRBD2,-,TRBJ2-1,CSVRTSGGSEQFF,TGCAGCGTTCGGACTAGCGGGGGGTCTGAGCAGTTCTTC
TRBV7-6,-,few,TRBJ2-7,CASSLAHDEQYF,TGTGCCAGCAGCTTAGCCCACGACGAGCAGTACTTC
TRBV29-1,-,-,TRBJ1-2,CSVEVDQNNYGYTF,TGCAGCGTTGAAGTTGACCAGAACAACTATGGCTACACCTTC
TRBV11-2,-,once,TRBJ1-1,CASSPLWANTEAFF,TGTGCCAGCAGCCCCCTCTGGGCCAACACTGAAGCTTTCTTT
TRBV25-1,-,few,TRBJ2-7,CASSDPGRYEQYF,TGTGCCAGCAGTGACCCGGGGAGGTACGAGCAGTACTTC
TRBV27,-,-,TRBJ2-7,CASGYDSTYEQYF,TGTGCCAGCGGGTATGACAGCACCTACGAGCAGTACTTC
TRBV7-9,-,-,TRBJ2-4,CASSADRPTILKNIQYF,TGTGCCAGCAGCGCCGACAGACCTACGATTTTAAAAAACATTCAGTACTTC
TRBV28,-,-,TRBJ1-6,CASSPDSGAGSPLHF,TGTGCCAGCAGTCCCGATTCAGGGGCTGGCTCACCCCTCCACTTT
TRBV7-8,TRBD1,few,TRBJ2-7,CASSLTGISYEQYF,TGTGCCAGCAGCTTGACAGGGATCTCCTACGAGCAGTACTTC
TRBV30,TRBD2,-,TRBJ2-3,CAWITGRGTDTQYF,TGTGCCTGGATCACTGGGAGGGGCACAGATACGCAGTATTTT
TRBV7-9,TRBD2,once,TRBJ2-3,CASSLLAGTTDTQYF,TGTGCCAGCAGCTTACTAGCGGGGACCACAGATACGCAGTATTTT
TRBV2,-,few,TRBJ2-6,CASSDGRAGANVLTF,TGTGCCAGCAGTGACGGCAGGGCTGGGGCCAACGTCCTGACTTTC
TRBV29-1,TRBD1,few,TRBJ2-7,CSARGTGKSYEQYF,TGCAGCGCGAGGGGGACAGGGAAGTCCTACGAGCAGTACTTC
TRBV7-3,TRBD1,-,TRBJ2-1,CASSSGQGIYNEQFF,TGTGCCAGCAGCTCTGGACAGGGTATCTACAATGAGCAGTTCTTC
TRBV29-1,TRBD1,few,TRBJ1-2,CSVEDLTGGGYTF,TGCAGCGTTGAAGATCTAACAGGGGGAGGCTACACCTTC
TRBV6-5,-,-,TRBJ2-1,CASSGGRYNEQFF,TGTGCCAGCAGTGGGGGCAGATACAATGAGCAGTTCTTC
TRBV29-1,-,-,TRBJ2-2,CSVGPTGTGELFF,TGCAGCGTCGGCCCCACAGGGACCGGGGAGCTGTTTTTT
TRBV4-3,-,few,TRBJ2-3,CASSQDDNRRTDTQYF,TGCGCCAGCAGCCAAGATGATAATCGACGCACAGATACGCAGTATTTT
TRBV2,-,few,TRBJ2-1,CASSANNEQFF,TGTGCCAGCAGTGCCAACAATGAGCAGTTCTTC
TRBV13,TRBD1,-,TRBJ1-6,CASSDYGTGSSPLHF,TGTGCCAGCAGCGATTACGGGACAGGGTCTTCACCCCTCCACTTT
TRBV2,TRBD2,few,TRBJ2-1,CASTISGGADEQFF,TGTGCCAGCACCATCAGCGGGGGGGCCGATGAGCAGTTCTTC
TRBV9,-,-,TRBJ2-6,CASGGSSGANVLTF,TGTGCCAGCGGTGGGAGCTCTGGGGCCAACGTCCTGACTTTC
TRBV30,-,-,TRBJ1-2,CAWSEGLGDGYTF,TGTGCCTGGAGTGAGGGGTTAGGGGACGGCTACACCTTC
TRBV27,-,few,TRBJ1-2,CASSTNPGDGYTF,TGTGCCAGCAGCACGAACCCAGGGGATGGCTACACCTTC
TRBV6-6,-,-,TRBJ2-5,CASSYSRAGTQYF,TGTGCCAGCAGTTACTCTAGGGCGGGGACCCAGTACTTC
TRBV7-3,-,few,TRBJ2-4,CASSVGTGRENIQYF,TGTGCCAGCAGTGTGGGGACCGGGCGGGAAAACATTCAGTACTTC
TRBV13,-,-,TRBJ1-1,CASRRLEAFF,TGTGCCAGCAGGAGACTTGAAGCTTTCTTT
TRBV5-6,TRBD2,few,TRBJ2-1,CASSFIGGDEQFF,TGTGCCAGCAGCTTCATTGGGGGGGATGAGCAGTTCTTC
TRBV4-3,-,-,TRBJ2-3,CASSQGTRATDTQYF,TGCGCCAGCAGCCAAGGAACTAGGGCCACAGATACGCAGTATTTT
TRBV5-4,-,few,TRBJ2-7,CASSIADPYEQYF,TGTGCCAGCAGCATCGCAGATCCCTACGAGCAGTACTTC
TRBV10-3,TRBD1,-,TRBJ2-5,CAISPQGNQETQYF,TGTGCCATCAGCCCACAGGGGAACCAAGAGACCCAGTACTTC
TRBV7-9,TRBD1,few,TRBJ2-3,CASSSGQGSDTQYF,TGTGCCAGCAGCTCCGGACAGGGGTCAGATACGCAGTATTTT